The T cell receptor beta chain described here comes from a study of radiotherapy plus CTLA-4 blockade in lung cancer. Comments on this clone: Its specificity is not known.

CDR1 MNHEY and CDR2 SMNVEV come from the germline V gene (reference sequence). The CDR3 is made up of 14 amino acids. Between the trimmed V and J ends, which lost 6 bases and 6 bases, there was a span of 17 bases. Method: immunoSEQ multiplex PCR; TCRdb's copy keeps in-frame clones and lacks some. Among some 100,000 clones listed, roughly four fifths were seen once. Study conclusions and caveats: In blood, TCR clones derived from the tumor expanded after radiotherapy plus ipilimumab. Interferon-beta, together with early blood T cell clone dynamics, reportedly best predicted response.

The receptor's source is a human donor with non-small cell lung cancer that progressed on radiotherapy plus ipilimumab. The chain combines TRBV27 with TRBJ2-5; unclear D gene. The source was peripheral blood, collected from a patient treated with radiotherapy plus ipilimumab. The DNA of the CDR3 is TGTGCCAGCAGCCCGCGAGCCCTCCGCCAGACCCAGTACTTC. Protein sequence: CASSPRALRQTQYF.